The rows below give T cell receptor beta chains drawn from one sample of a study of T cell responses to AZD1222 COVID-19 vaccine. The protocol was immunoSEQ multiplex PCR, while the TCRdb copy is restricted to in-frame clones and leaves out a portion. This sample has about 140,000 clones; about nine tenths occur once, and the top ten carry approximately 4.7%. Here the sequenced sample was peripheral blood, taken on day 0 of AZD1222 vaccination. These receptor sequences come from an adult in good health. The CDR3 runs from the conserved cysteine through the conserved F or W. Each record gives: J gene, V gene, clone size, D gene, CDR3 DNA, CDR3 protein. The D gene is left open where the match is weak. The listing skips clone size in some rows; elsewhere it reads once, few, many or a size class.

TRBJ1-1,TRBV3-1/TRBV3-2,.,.,TGTGCCAGCAGCCAAGATACGGCAGCGAACACTGAAGCTTTCTTT,CASSQDTAANTEAFF
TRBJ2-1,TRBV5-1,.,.,TGCGCCAGCAGCAGGGGGAGCTCCTACAATGAGCAGTTCTTC,CASSRGSSYNEQFF
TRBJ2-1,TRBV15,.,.,TGTGCCACCAGCGGCGATATTGGACCCTACAATGAGCAGTTCTTC,CATSGDIGPYNEQFF
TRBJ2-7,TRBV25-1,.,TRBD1,TGTGCCAGCAGTGAATTTGTCCGGACAGGGGGCTACGAGCAGTACTTC,CASSEFVRTGGYEQYF
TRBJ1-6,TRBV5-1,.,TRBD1,TGCGCCAGCAGCGCCTTGACAGGGCACTCCTATAATTCACCCCTCCACTTT,CASSALTGHSYNSPLHF
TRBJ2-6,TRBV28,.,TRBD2,TGTGCCGCCGGGGGGGGATTCTCTGGGGCCAACGTCCTGACTTTC,CAAGGGFSGANVLTF
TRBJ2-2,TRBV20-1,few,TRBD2,TGCAGTGCTAGTCCTAGCGGGAGGTCGGGCACCGGGGAGCTGTTTTTT,CSASPSGRSGTGELFF
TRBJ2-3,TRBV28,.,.,TGTGCCAGCAAAGGCCCCCACAGCGGAGATACGCAGTATTTT,CASKGPHSGDTQYF
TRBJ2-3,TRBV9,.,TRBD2,TGTGCCAGCAGCGTCGTAGGGACTAGCGGGATCGCAGATACGCAGTATTTT,CASSVVGTSGIADTQYF
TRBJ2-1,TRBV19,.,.,TGTGCCAGCGGAGACAATGAGCAGTTCTTC,CASGDNEQFF
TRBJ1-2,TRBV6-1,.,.,TGTGCCAGCAGTGAAGTTGGAGGCTACACCTTC,CASSEVGGYTF
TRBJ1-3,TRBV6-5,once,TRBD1,TGTGCCAGCAGTTACCAGGACAGGGCTGGAAACACCATATATTTT,CASSYQDRAGNTIYF
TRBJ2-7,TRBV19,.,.,TGTGCCATCACCCTAGCCGAGAGGGAACTTCTCTACGAGCAGTACTTC,CAITLAERELLYEQYF
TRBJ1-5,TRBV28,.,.,TGTGCCAGCAGTTTACCCGTAACGCCCCAGCATTTT,CASSLPVTPQHF
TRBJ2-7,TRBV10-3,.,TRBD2,TGTGCCATCAGGAAAGCGGGGACGACCTACGAGCAGTACTTC,CAIRKAGTTYEQYF
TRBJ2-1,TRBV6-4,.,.,TGTGCCAGCAGTGAATCGGGGCATGAGCAGTTCTTC,CASSESGHEQFF
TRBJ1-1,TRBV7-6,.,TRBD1,TGTGCCAGCAGCTTTGGACAGGGAGGAACTGAAGCTTTCTTT,CASSFGQGGTEAFF
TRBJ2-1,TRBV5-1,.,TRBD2,TGCGCCAGCAGCTTGGCTCCTAGCGGGAGCTACAATGAGCAGTTCTTC,CASSLAPSGSYNEQFF
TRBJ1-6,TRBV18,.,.,TGTGCCAGCTCACCTGCCGACAGAGGTTCACCCCTCCACTTT,CASSPADRGSPLHF
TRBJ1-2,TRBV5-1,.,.,TGCGCCAGCAGCACGGTCGGGAGAGATGGCTACACCTTC,CASSTVGRDGYTF
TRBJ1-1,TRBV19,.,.,TGTGCCAGTAGTCCACGGACGAACACTGAAGCTTTCTTT,CASSPRTNTEAFF
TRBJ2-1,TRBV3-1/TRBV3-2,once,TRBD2,TGTGCCAGCAGCGAGACTAGCGAATACAATGAGCAGTTCTTC,CASSETSEYNEQFF
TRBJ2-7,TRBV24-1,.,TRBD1,TGTGCCACCAGTGATCAGACAGGGGGCAACTACGAGCAGTACTTC,CATSDQTGGNYEQYF
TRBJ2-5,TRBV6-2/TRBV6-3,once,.,TGTGCCAGCAGTTACAGGGAGGACTACGTCCAAGAGACCCAGTACTTC,CASSYREDYVQETQYF
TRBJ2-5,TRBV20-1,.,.,TGCAGTGCTAGTAGTGACCAAGAGACCCAGTACTTC,CSASSDQETQYF
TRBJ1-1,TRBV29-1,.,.,TGCAGCGTTGAGCGACGGCTGAACACTGAAGCTTTCTTT,CSVERRLNTEAFF
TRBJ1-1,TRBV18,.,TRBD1,TGTGCCAGCTCACCGAGTGACAGGGGTAAAACTGAAGCTTTCTTT,CASSPSDRGKTEAFF
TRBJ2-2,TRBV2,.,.,TGTGCCAGCAAGCCAGGAGGGCTAACCGGGGAGCTGTTTTTT,CASKPGGLTGELFF
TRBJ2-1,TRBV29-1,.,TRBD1,TGCAGCGTTGTCAGGGGGCAGGGTGAGCAGTTCTTC,CSVVRGQGEQFF
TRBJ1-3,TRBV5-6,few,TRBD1,TGTGCCAGCAGCTACGGACAGGGGGCAGCTGGAAACACCATATATTTT,CASSYGQGAAGNTIYF
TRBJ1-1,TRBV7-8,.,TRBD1,TGTGCCAGCAGCCAACCCGGACAGGGATCGAGCACTGAAGCTTTCTTT,CASSQPGQGSSTEAFF
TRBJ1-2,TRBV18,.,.,TGTGCCAGCTATCGGGAGACAGTCTATGGCTACACCTTC,CASYRETVYGYTF
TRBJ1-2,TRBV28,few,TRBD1,TGTGCCAGCAGTTTCGCCGGGACAGCCCTTTCGGGCTACACCTTC,CASSFAGTALSGYTF
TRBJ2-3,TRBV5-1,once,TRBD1,TGCGCCAGCTCCAGGACAGGGACATTGATTGTTACGCAGTATTTT,CASSRTGTLIVTQYF
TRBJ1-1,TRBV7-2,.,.,TGTGCCAGCAGCCCTATAGGTTCGGCCGGGAACACTGAAGCTTTCTTT,CASSPIGSAGNTEAFF
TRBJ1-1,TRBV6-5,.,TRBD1,TGTGCCAGCAGTTGGGACAGGCTGAACACTGAAGCTTTCTTT,CASSWDRLNTEAFF
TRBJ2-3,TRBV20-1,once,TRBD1,TGCAGTGCTAGTCGGGACAGCGCTATTCAGAAAGGCACAGATACGCAGTATTTT,CSASRDSAIQKGTDTQYF
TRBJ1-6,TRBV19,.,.,TGTGCCAGTAGTACCCCCGTTGGTTCACCCCTCCACTTT,CASSTPVGSPLHF
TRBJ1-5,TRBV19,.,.,TGTGCCAGTAGTCTACCGGGCTCTAGTCTTCAGCCCCAGCATTTT,CASSLPGSSLQPQHF
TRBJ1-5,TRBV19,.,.,TGTGCCAGTAGTATCGGACAGTACCTAAGCAATCAGCCCCAGCATTTT,CASSIGQYLSNQPQHF
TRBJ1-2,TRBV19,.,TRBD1,TGTGCCAGTAGTACGGACAGGGGGCTTGGCTACACCTTC,CASSTDRGLGYTF
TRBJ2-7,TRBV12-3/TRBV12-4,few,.,TGTGCCAGCAGTCTCCGTGGAGACTACGAGCAGTACTTC,CASSLRGDYEQYF
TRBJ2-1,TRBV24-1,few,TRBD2,TGTGCCACCAGTGAGCCCGGGACTAGCGGGACCTCCTACAATGAGCAGTTCTTC,CATSEPGTSGTSYNEQFF
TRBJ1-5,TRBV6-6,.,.,TGTGCCAGCAGTTATGCATCGGCCTTGGGCAATCAGCCCCAGCATTTT,CASSYASALGNQPQHF
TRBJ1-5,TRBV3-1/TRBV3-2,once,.,TGTGCCAGCAGCCAAGATTCAGGTGCAGTTTTCGGTCAGCCCCAGCATTTT,CASSQDSGAVFGQPQHF
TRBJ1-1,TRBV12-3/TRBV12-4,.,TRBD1,TGTGCCAGCAGCATAATGGGAACAGGGGATGCTTTCTTT,CASSIMGTGDAFF
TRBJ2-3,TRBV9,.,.,TGTGCCAGCAGCCTCATAGTCGGCGGGGCAGATACGCAGTATTTT,CASSLIVGGADTQYF
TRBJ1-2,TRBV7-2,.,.,TGTGCCAGCAGCCCCGGGGGTGGGAGTGGCTATGGCTACACCTTC,CASSPGGGSGYGYTF
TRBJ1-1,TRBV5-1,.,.,TGCGCCAGCAGCCCCTTTGGGGGTATGGCTTTCTTT,CASSPFGGMAFF